The 9 T cell receptor beta chains presented below share a single source sample, sequenced in a study of cytomegalovirus exposure and HLA in healthy donors. The repertoire was sequenced with immunoSEQ multiplex PCR; TCRdb's copy has only in-frame clones and lacks some. The repertoire holds fewer than 200,000 clones, with roughly nine tenths as singletons. Material for sequencing was PBMCs. The source is a man aged 25-45 years in good health and CMV-seropositive.

There are a few counts of this clone. This chain uses TRBV15 with TRBJ2-7, with TRBD2 as a possible D gene (6 bases). In germline, CDR1 is LNHNV, CDR2 YYDKDF (reference sequence). V gave up 0 bases and J gave up 6 bases, with 15 bases separating them. The CDR3 runs to 15 residues. The CDR3 DNA is TGTGCCACCAGCAGAGATTTGGGGGGAGCGGTCGAGCAGTACTTC. This translates into CATSRDLGGAVEQYF. Filled out from reference TRBV15 and TRBJ2-7, the complete variable domain reads DAMVIQNPRYQVTQFGKPVTLSCSQTLNHNVMYWYQQKSSQAPKLLFHYYDKDFNNEADTPDNFQSRRPNTSFCFLDIRSPGLGDTAMYLCATSRDLGGAVEQYFGPGTRLTVT.

The chain has TRBV14 and TRBJ2-7; D may match TRBD1 or TRBD2 (5 bases each). Germline V gives CDR1 SGHDN, CDR2 FVKESK. V was trimmed by 1 base and J by 3 bases, leaving 10 bases between them. CDR3 length equals 14 residues. The CDR3 protein is CASSQGKGSYEQYF. The CDR3, as DNA: TGTGCCAGCAGCCAAGGAAAGGGGAGCTACGAGCAGTACTTC.

In DNA, the CDR3 is TGCAGCGTTGCCGAGGAGACCCAGTACTTC. Protein product: CSVAEETQYF. V and J are TRBV29-1 and TRBJ2-5; D is unresolved. CDR3 length equals 10 residues. The germline V gene encodes CDR1 SQVTM and CDR2 ANQGSEA. V was clipped by 4 bases and J by 5 bases, with 5 bases between them.

This clone occurred many times. The chain has TRBV13 and TRBJ1-1; 7 bases agree with TRBD1. The CDR3 covers 13 residues. CDR1 is PRHDT, CDR2 FYEKMQ, per germline (reference sequence). Trimming cost V 1 base and J 7 bases; bases outside gene matches: 3. The CDR3, as DNA: TGTGCCAGCAGCTTAGAACAGGGGAATGAAGCTTTCTTT. It specifies CASSLEQGNEAFF.

With respect to this clone: Other DNA sequences within the sample encode an identical CDR3. The V and J genes are TRBV28 and TRBJ1-1; D gene unclear. The CDR3 has 11 residues. Germline V lookup: CDR1 MDHEN, CDR2 SYDVKM. With 6 bases removed from V and 0 bases from J, the gap between germline ends came to 2 bases. CDR3 in amino acids: CASRVNTEAFF. The CDR3, as DNA: TGTGCCAGCAGGGTGAACACTGAAGCTTTCTTT.

The chain is built from TRBV5-1 and TRBJ2-3; D gene uncertain. V lost 0 bases, J lost 0 bases, and 8 bases lay in between. CDR1 SGHRS and CDR2 YFSETQ come from the germline V gene. The CDR3 length is 15 residues. The DNA for the CDR3 is TGCGCCAGCAGCTTGGGAGAGACCAGCACAGATACGCAGTATTTT. It encodes CASSLGETSTDTQYF.

The genes are TRBV20-1 and TRBJ1-2; no reliable D call. CDR1 and CDR2 from the germline V gene are DFQATT and SNEGSKA (reference sequence). The CDR3 is made up of 11 amino acids. Trimming took off 6 bases at V and 0 bases at J, with 5 bases between the two ends. The CDR3 coding sequence is TGCAGTGCGACCCCTAACTATGGCTACACCTTC. Its protein is CSATPNYGYTF.

This rearrangement joins TRBV19 to TRBJ2-3, with D perhaps being TRBD1 or TRBD2 (5 bases each). Trimming took off 7 bases at V and 8 bases at J, with 16 bases between the two ends. There are 13 residues in the CDR3. CDR1 is LNHDA, CDR2 SQIVND, per germline (reference sequence). The CDR3 loop is CASTLGPRGTQYF. The CDR3 coding sequence is TGTGCCAGTACCCTGGGGCCTCGGGGTACGCAGTATTTT.

This clone was recorded many times. This chain links TRBV7-6 with TRBJ2-2; D remains unclear. Germline assignment: CDR1 SGHVS and CDR2 FNYEAQ. The CDR3 totals 16 residues. V lost 1 base and J 6 bases, leaving 15 bases between the germline ends. CDR3 region: CASSLDVTLLAGELFF. CDR3 DNA: TGTGCCAGCAGCTTAGACGTTACGCTATTAGCCGGGGAGCTGTTTTTT.